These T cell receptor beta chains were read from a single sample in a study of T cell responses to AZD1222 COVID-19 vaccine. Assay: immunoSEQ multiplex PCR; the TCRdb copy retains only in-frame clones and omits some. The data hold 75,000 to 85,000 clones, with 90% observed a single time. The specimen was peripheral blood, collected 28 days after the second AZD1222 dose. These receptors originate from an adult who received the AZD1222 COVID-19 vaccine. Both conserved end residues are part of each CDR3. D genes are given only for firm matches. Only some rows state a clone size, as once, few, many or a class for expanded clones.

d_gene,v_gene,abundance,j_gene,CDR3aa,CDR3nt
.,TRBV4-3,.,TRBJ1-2,CASSQKEGGYGYTF,TGCGCCAGCAGCCAAAAGGAGGGCGGCTATGGCTACACCTTC
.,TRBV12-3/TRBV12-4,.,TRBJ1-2,CASTDTGKGYTF,TGTGCCAGCACCGACACAGGGAAAGGCTACACCTTC
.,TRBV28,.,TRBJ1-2,CAIQKRGYTF,TGTGCCATACAAAAAAGAGGCTACACCTTC
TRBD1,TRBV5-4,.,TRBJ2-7,CASSSSLEGTGAHEQYF,TGTGCCAGCAGCTCTTCCCTCGAGGGGACAGGGGCACACGAGCAGTACTTC
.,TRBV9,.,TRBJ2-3,CASSVGAAPADTQYF,TGTGCCAGCAGCGTAGGGGCCGCCCCGGCAGATACGCAGTATTTT
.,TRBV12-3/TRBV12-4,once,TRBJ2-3,CASSWGTDTQYF,TGTGCCAGCAGTTGGGGCACAGATACGCAGTATTTT
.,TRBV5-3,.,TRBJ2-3,CARSLIPRCTDTQYF,TGTGCCAGAAGCTTGATTCCTCGTTGCACAGATACGCAGTATTTT
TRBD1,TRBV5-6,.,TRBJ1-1,CASSLPRTPRGLNTEAFF,TGTGCCAGCAGCCTTCCCCGCACCCCCAGGGGGCTGAACACTGAAGCTTTCTTT
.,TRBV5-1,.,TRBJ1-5,CASSLGQGLNQPQHF,TGCGCCAGCAGCTTAGGGCAGGGGTTAAATCAGCCCCAGCATTTT
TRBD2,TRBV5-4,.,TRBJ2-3,CASSDSWGGTDTQYF,TGTGCCAGCAGCGACAGTTGGGGGGGGACAGATACGCAGTATTTT
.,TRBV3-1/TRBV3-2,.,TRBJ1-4,CASSQDSLMLTNEKLFF,TGTGCCAGCAGCCAAGATTCGCTGATGTTGACTAATGAAAAACTGTTTTTT
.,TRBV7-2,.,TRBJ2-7,CASIPTGLSYEQYF,TGTGCCAGCATTCCGACAGGACTTTCCTACGAGCAGTACTTC
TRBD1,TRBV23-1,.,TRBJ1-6,CASSLVPCRDSHNSPLHF,TGCGCCAGCAGCTTAGTCCCTTGTCGGGACAGTCATAATTCACCCCTCCACTTT
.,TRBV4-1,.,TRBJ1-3,CASSQEPDEQVSGNTIYF,TGCGCCAGCAGCCAAGAGCCCGACGAACAAGTATCTGGAAACACCATATATTTT
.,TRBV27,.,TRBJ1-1,CASSLYRGDTEAFF,TGTGCCAGCAGTTTGTATCGGGGGGACACTGAAGCTTTCTTT
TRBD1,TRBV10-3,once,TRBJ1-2,CAISLGQGARGYTF,TGTGCCATCAGCCTGGGACAGGGGGCGCGCGGCTACACCTTC
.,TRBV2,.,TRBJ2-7,CASRSLSEQYF,TGTGCCAGCAGGAGCTTATCCGAGCAGTACTTC
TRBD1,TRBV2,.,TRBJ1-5,CASSETTGGYQPQHF,TGTGCCAGCAGTGAGACGACAGGGGGCTATCAGCCCCAGCATTTT
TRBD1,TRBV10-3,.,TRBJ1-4,CAISESRGQGHEKLFF,TGTGCCATCAGTGAGTCACGGGGACAGGGCCATGAAAAACTGTTTTTT
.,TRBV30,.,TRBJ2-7,CAWRWRDEQYF,TGTGCCTGGAGGTGGCGGGACGAGCAGTACTTC
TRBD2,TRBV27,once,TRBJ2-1,CASSPAGGAGTYNEQFF,TGTGCCAGCAGTCCCGCGGGCGGAGCGGGAACTTACAATGAGCAGTTCTTC
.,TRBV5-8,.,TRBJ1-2,CASNQQGIDGYTF,TGTGCCAGCAACCAACAGGGAATTGATGGCTACACCTTC
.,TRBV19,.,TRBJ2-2,CASSDGHQNTGELFF,TGTGCCAGTAGTGACGGACACCAAAACACCGGGGAGCTGTTTTTT
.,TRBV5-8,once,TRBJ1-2,CASSLRGAGGYTF,TGTGCCAGCAGCTTGAGAGGGGCAGGGGGCTACACCTTC
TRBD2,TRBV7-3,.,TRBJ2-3,CASSLRRSGEYTDTQYF,TGTGCCAGCAGCTTAAGGCGTAGCGGGGAGTACACAGATACGCAGTATTTT
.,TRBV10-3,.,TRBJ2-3,CAISGRDQGTQYF,TGTGCCATCAGTGGTAGGGATCAAGGCACGCAGTATTTT
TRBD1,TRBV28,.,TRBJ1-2,CASSYPTGEKGYTF,TGTGCCAGCAGCTACCCCACAGGGGAGAAGGGCTACACCTTC
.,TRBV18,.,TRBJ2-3,CASSPRDTDTQYF,TGTGCCAGCTCACCACGTGACACAGATACGCAGTATTTT
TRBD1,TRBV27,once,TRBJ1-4,CASSFRQGIGDNSEKLFF,TGTGCCAGCAGCTTCCGACAGGGCATAGGAGATAATTCGGAAAAACTGTTTTTT
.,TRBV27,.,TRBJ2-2,CASTLRGTGELFF,TGTGCCAGCACCCTACGGGGCACCGGGGAGCTGTTTTTT
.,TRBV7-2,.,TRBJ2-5,CASSLVPLGETQYF,TGTGCCAGCAGCTTAGTACCGCTGGGAGAGACCCAGTACTTC
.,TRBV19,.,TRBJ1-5,CASSPGGWPQHF,TGTGCCAGTAGTCCGGGGGGGTGGCCCCAGCATTTT
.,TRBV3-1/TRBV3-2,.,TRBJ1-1,CASSPRIGDEAFF,TGTGCCAGCAGCCCCCGTATAGGTGATGAAGCTTTCTTT
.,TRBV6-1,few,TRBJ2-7,CASSEVRFYEQYF,TGTGCCAGCAGTGAAGTGAGATTCTACGAGCAGTACTTC
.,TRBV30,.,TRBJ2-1,CAWTIERLANEQFF,TGTGCCTGGACAATCGAGAGGCTAGCCAATGAGCAGTTCTTC
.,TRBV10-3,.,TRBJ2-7,CAISAIRDDTEQYF,TGTGCCATCAGTGCGATCCGGGACGACACCGAGCAGTACTTC
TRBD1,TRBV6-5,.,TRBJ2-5,CASSYHGTAQETQYF,TGTGCCAGCAGTTATCACGGGACAGCTCAAGAGACCCAGTACTTC
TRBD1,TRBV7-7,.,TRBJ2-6,CASSLGTGGAGANVLTF,TGTGCCAGCAGCTTGGGGACAGGGGGCGCTGGGGCCAACGTCCTGACTTTC
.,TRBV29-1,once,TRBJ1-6,CSASGDPGGSPLHF,TGCAGCGCCTCTGGGGACCCCGGAGGTTCACCCCTCCACTTT
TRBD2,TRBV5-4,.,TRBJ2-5,CASSSVGGGLKETQYF,TGTGCCAGCAGCTCCGTTGGCGGGGGGCTTAAAGAGACCCAGTACTTC
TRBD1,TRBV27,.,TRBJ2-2,CASSLGTANTGELFF,TGTGCCAGCAGTCTCGGGACAGCGAACACCGGGGAGCTGTTTTTT
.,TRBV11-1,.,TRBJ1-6,CASSFKGMYNSPLHF,TGTGCCAGCAGCTTTAAAGGTATGTATAATTCACCCCTCCACTTT
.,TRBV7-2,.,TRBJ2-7,CASSSQQPYEQYF,TGTGCCAGCAGCTCGCAACAACCCTACGAGCAGTACTTC
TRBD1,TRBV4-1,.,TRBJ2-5,CASSQDPTGGETQYF,TGCGCCAGCAGCCAAGACCCGACAGGGGGAGAGACCCAGTACTTC
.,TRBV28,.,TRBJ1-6,CASLSGGSGNSPLHF,TGTGCCAGCCTCAGCGGGGGTTCGGGTAATTCACCCCTCCACTTT
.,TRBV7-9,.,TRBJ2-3,CASRRGPSTDTQYF,TGTGCCAGCAGGCGGGGGCCCTCCACAGATACGCAGTATTTT
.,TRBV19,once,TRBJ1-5,CASARRSINQPQHF,TGTGCCAGTGCCCGACGCTCCATCAATCAGCCCCAGCATTTT
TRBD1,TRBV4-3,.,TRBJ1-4,CASSQGQGLSEKLFF,TGCGCCAGCAGCCAAGGACAGGGTCTGAGTGAAAAACTGTTTTTT
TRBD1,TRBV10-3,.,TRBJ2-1,CAISGQAQSSYNEQFF,TGTGCCATCAGCGGACAGGCTCAGAGCTCCTACAATGAGCAGTTCTTC
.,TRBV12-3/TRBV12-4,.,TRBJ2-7,CASSLSPVYEQYF,TGTGCCAGCAGTTTAAGCCCCGTCTACGAGCAGTACTTC
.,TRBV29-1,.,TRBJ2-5,CSATYAPTGETQYF,TGCAGCGCCACGTATGCTCCCACAGGGGAGACCCAGTACTTC
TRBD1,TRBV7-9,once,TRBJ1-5,CASSSTGGAGNQPQHF,TGTGCCAGCAGCTCTACAGGGGGCGCAGGCAATCAGCCCCAGCATTTT
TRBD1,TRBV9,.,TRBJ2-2,CASSPHRGLNTGELFF,TGTGCCAGCAGCCCCCACAGGGGATTAAACACCGGGGAGCTGTTTTTT
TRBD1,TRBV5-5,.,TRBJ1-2,CASSLGGGQLIYGYTF,TGTGCCAGCAGCTTGGGCGGGGGACAGCTTATCTATGGCTACACCTTC
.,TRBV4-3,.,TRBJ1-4,CASSRTRTNEKLFF,TGCGCCAGCAGCCGGACAAGGACTAATGAAAAACTGTTTTTT